This T cell receptor (beta chain) was identified in a study of control samples from healthy donors and cancer patients (dated by TCRdb to 2020 to 2022). The library was prepared using the immunoSEQ multiplex PCR assay. TCRdb retrieved this table from immuneACCESS and kept in-frame rearrangements only. Not all clones are present; in checked studies, unresolved V genes account for under half, and no reason is known for the remainder. The sample profile shows 150,000 to 160,000 clones; approximately 93% of them were found once. Of the sample, about 5% is held by the ten largest clones. As to this clone: The antigen it binds to is not known. One base away there is no much larger clone; base qualities are not given.

This TCR was recovered from a man aged 40-49 years in good health. The material sequenced was blood.

The CDR3 has the sequence CASRQTGGTDTQYF. The DNA is as follows: TGTGCCAGCAGGCAGACAGGGGGTACAGATACGCAGTATTTT. The chain employs TRBV7-3 and TRBJ2-3, with TRBD1 identical over 9 junction bases. CDR3 length: 14 amino acids, cysteine to phenylalanine. Here the CDR3 DNA is all that survives: 42 bases in frame from base 1. V is trimmed back by 6 bases and J by 3 bases, and the junction contains 4 bases that no gene match accounts for. CDR1 and CDR2 were assigned from the germline V gene as SGHTA and FQGTGA.